These T cell receptor beta chains were read from a single sample in a study of blood T cell repertoires in COVID-19. Here immunoSEQ multiplex PCR was the method, and the copy in TCRdb shows in-frame clones only, minus some. The sample lists about 42,000 clones; 75% to 90% were seen once. Sequenced input: peripheral blood. These receptors were obtained from a man in his thirties or forties with active or convalescent COVID-19. The CDR3 runs from the conserved cysteine through the conserved F or W. A D gene is named only where the DNA matches it firmly. Clone size appears in some rows only: once, few, many, or a class for an expanded clone.

.	.	TRBV30	TRBJ2-5	CAWSVLGARETQYF	TGTGCCTGGAGTGTACTGGGGGCGCGAGAGACCCAGTACTTC
.	.	TRBV29-1	TRBJ2-3	CSVGGPSPRDTQYF	TGCAGCGTTGGAGGGCCCTCGCCAAGAGATACGCAGTATTTT
TRBD2	.	TRBV11-2	TRBJ2-7	CASSWTSGSYEQYF	TGTGCCAGCAGCTGGACTAGCGGCTCCTACGAGCAGTACTTC
.	.	TRBV6-5	TRBJ1-3	CASSSGGTGNTIYF	TGTGCCAGCAGTTCGGGGGGGACTGGAAACACCATATATTTT
TRBD1	once	TRBV28	TRBJ1-2	CASSFTQGAYGYTF	TGTGCCAGCAGTTTTACACAGGGGGCCTATGGCTACACCTTC
.	.	TRBV19	TRBJ1-1	CATTENTEAFF	TGTGCCACGACAGAGAACACTGAAGCTTTCTTT
.	once	TRBV18	TRBJ1-6	CASSPETGSSNSPLHF	TGTGCCAGCTCACCAGAAACAGGGAGCTCGAATTCACCCCTCCACTTT
.	.	TRBV6-5	TRBJ2-5	CASSPEYGETQYF	TGTGCCAGCAGCCCCGAATACGGAGAGACCCAGTACTTC
TRBD1	.	TRBV2	TRBJ2-7	CATNRGSYEQYF	TGTGCCACCAACAGGGGGTCCTACGAGCAGTACTTC
TRBD1	.	TRBV10-3	TRBJ1-5	CAIGGQNNQPQHF	TGTGCCATCGGGGGACAGAACAATCAGCCCCAGCATTTT
.	once	TRBV29-1	TRBJ2-1	CSVTPKDSTNEQFF	TGCAGCGTCACACCCAAGGACAGTACCAATGAGCAGTTCTTC
.	.	TRBV3-1/TRBV3-2	TRBJ1-2	CASRSGESYGYTF	TGTGCCAGCCGTTCCGGGGAGTCCTATGGCTACACCTTC
TRBD1	.	TRBV7-9	TRBJ2-5	CASSQRTGSHGETQYF	TGTGCCAGCAGTCAGAGGACAGGGTCCCACGGGGAGACCCAGTACTTC
.	.	TRBV19	TRBJ2-4	CASSGEAGPNLAKNIQYF	TGTGCCAGTAGTGGGGAGGCAGGGCCCAATCTAGCCAAAAACATTCAGTACTTC
TRBD2	.	TRBV10-3	TRBJ2-7	CAIRPSGGTFGEQYF	TGTGCCATCAGGCCTAGCGGGGGGACCTTTGGGGAGCAGTACTTC
.	.	TRBV27	TRBJ1-1	CASSFGGARNTEAFF	TGTGCCAGCAGTTTTGGGGGGGCGCGGAACACTGAAGCTTTCTTT
TRBD1	.	TRBV6-1	TRBJ2-3	CASSEARGRMDTQYF	TGTGCCAGCAGTGAGGCCAGGGGGAGAATGGATACGCAGTATTTT
TRBD1	.	TRBV7-2	TRBJ1-5	CASSWTGTGGQGGNQPQHF	TGTGCCAGCAGCTGGACCGGGACAGGGGGCCAAGGGGGCAATCAGCCCCAGCATTTT
.	few	TRBV5-6	TRBJ2-5	CASRLGSEETQYF	TGTGCCAGCAGACTCGGAAGCGAAGAGACCCAGTACTTC
.	.	TRBV6-1	TRBJ2-7	CASSEDQGGPYEQYF	TGTGCCAGCAGTGAGGATCAGGGCGGACCCTACGAGCAGTACTTC